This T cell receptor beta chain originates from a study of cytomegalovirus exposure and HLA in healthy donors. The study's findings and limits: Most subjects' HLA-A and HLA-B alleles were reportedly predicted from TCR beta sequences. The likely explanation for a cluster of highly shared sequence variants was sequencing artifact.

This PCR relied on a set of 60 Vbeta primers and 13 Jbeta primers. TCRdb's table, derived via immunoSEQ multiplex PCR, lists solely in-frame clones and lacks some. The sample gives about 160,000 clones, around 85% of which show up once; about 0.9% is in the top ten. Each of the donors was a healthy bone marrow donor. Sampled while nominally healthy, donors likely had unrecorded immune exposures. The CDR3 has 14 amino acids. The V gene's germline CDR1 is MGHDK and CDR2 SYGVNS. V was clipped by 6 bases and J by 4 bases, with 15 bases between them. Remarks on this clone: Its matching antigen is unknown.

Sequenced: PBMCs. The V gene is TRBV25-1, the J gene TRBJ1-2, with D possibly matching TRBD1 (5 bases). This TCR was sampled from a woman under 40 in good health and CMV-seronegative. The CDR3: CASRPLGRVYGYTF. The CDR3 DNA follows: TGTGCCAGCAGACCACTGGGCAGGGTCTATGGCTACACCTTC.